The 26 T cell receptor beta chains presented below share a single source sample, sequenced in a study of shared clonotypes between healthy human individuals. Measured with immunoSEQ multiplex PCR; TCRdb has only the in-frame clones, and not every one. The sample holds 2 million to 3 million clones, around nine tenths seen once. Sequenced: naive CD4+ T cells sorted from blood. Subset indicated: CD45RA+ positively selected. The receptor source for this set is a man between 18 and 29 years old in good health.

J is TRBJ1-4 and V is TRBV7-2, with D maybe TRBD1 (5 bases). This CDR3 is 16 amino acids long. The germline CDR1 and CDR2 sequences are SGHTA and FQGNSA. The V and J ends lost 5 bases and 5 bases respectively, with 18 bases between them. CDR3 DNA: TGTGCCAGCAGCCGAAATCTACAGGAAAAAAATGAAAAACTGTTTTTT. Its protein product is CASSRNLQEKNEKLFF.

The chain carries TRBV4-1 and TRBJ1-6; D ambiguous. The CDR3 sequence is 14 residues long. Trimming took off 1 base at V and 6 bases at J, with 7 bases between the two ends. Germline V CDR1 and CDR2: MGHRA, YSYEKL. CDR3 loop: CASSQAIGNSPLHF. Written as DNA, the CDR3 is TGCGCCAGCAGCCAAGCCATAGGTAATTCACCCCTCCACTTT.

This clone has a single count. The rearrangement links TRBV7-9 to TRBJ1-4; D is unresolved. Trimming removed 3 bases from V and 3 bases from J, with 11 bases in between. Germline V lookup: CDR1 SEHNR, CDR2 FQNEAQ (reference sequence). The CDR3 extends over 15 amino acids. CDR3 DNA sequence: TGTGCCAGCAGCTTCGGGCGCGGGGCTAATGAAAAACTGTTTTTT. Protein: CASSFGRGANEKLFF. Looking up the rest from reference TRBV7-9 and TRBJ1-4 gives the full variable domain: DTGVSQNPRHKITKRGQNVTFRCDPISEHNRLYWYRQTLGQGPEFLTYFQNEAQLEKSRLLSDRFSAERPKGSFSTLEIQRTEQGDSAMYLCASSFGRGANEKLFFGSGTQLSVL.

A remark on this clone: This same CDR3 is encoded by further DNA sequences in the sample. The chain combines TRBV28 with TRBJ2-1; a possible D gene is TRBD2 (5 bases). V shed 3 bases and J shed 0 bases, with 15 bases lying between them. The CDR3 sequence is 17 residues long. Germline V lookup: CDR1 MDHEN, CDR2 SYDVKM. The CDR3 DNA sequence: TGTGCCAGCAGTTTGTCTCCCGGGGTTAGCTCCTACAATGAGCAGTTCTTC. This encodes CASSLSPGVSSYNEQFF.

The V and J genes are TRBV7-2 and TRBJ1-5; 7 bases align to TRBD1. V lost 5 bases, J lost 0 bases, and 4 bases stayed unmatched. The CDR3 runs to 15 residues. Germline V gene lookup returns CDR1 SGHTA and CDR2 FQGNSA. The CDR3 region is CASSLWTGSNQPQHF. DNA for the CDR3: TGTGCCAGCAGCCTTTGGACAGGTAGCAATCAGCCCCAGCATTTT.

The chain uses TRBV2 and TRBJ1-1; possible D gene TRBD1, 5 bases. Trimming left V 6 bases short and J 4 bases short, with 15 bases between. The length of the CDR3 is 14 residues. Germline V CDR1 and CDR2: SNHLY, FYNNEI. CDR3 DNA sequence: TGTGCCAGCAGCTACAGGAGGGCAGGCACTGAAGCTTTCTTT. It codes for CASSYRRAGTEAFF.

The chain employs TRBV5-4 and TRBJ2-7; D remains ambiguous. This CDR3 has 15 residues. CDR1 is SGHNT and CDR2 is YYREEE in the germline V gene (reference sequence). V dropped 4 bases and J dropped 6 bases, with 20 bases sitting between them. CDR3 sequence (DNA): TGTGCCAGCAGCGCCCCCGGGCCAAGCCTCATCGAGCAGTACTTC. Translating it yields CASSAPGPSLIEQYF.

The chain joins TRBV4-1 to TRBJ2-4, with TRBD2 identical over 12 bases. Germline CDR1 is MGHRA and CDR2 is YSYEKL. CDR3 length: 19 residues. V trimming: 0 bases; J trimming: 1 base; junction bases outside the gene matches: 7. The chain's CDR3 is CASSQDGLAGGVAKNIQYF. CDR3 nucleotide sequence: TGCGCCAGCAGCCAAGATGGGCTAGCGGGGGGGGTCGCCAAAAACATTCAGTACTTC.

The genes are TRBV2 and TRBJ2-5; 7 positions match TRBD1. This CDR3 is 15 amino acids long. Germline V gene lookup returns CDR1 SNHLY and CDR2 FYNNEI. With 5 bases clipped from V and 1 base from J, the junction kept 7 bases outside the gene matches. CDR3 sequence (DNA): TGTGCCAGCAGTCCTGGGGACAGCCTCCAAGAGACCCAGTACTTC. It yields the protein CASSPGDSLQETQYF.

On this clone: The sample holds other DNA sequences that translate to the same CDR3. The CDR3 loop reads CASSYSTSTDTQYF. The CDR3 nucleotides are TGTGCCAGCAGTTACTCGACATCCACAGATACGCAGTATTTT. V and J are TRBV6-5 and TRBJ2-3; D is ambiguous. In germline, CDR1 is MNHEY, CDR2 SVGAGI. V was cut by 0 bases and J by 2 bases, with 6 bases left in between. The length of the CDR3 is 14 residues.

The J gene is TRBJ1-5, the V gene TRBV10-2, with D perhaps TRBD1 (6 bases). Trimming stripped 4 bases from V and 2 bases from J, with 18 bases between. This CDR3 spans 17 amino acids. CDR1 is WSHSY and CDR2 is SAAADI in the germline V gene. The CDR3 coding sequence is TGCGCCAGCAGTGTACGAACAGGGATTGGCGGCAATCAGCCCCAGCATTTT. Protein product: CASSVRTGIGGNQPQHF.

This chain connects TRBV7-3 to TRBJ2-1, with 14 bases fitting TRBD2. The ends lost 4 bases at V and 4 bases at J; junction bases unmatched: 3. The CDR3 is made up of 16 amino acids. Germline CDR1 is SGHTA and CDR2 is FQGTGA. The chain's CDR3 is CASSSRTSGGYNEQFF. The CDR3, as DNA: TGTGCCAGCAGCTCGCGGACTAGCGGGGGGTACAATGAGCAGTTCTTC.

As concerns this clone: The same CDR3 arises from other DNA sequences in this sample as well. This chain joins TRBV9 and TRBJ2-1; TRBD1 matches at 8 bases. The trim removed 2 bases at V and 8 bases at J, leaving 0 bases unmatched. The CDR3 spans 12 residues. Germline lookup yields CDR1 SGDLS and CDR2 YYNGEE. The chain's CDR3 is CASSVDRDEQFF. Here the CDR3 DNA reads TGTGCCAGCAGCGTGGACAGGGATGAGCAGTTCTTC. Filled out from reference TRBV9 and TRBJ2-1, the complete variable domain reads DSGVTQTPKHLITATGQRVTLRCSPRSGDLSVYWYQQSLDQGLQFLIQYYNGEERAKGNILERFSAQQFPDLHSELNLSSLELGDSALYFCASSVDRDEQFFGPGTRLTVL.

The chain's CDR3 is CASRVGGNSPLHF. Here the CDR3 DNA reads TGTGCCAGCAGGGTCGGGGGGAATTCACCCCTCCACTTT. V usage is TRBV28 and J usage is TRBJ1-6; D is perhaps TRBD1 (5 bases). The CDR3 is 13 residues long. Trimming cost V 6 bases and J 7 bases, with 10 bases left between them. Germline CDR1 is MDHEN and CDR2 is SYDVKM.

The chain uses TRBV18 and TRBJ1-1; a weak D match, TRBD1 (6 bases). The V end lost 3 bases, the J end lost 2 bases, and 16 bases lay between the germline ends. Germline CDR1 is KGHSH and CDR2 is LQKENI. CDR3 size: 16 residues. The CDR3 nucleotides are TGTGCCAGCTCACCCCTAACAGGGACGATTAACACTGAAGCTTTCTTT. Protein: CASSPLTGTINTEAFF.

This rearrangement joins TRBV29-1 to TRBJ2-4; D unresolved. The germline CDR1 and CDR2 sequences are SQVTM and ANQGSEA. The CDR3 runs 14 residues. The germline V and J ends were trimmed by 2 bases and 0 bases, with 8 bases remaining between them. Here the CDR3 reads CSVEHHLAKNIQYF. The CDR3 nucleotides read TGCAGCGTTGAACACCATTTAGCCAAAAACATTCAGTACTTC.

CDR3 sequence reads: CAWSPRALTDTQYF. The CDR3 DNA reads TGTGCCTGGAGTCCTCGGGCCCTCACAGATACGCAGTATTTT. The J gene is TRBJ2-3, the V gene TRBV30; D is unresolved. CDR1 is GTSNPN and CDR2 is SVGIG in the germline V gene (reference sequence). V was pared by 2 bases and J by 2 bases, with 11 bases between. The CDR3 covers 14 residues.

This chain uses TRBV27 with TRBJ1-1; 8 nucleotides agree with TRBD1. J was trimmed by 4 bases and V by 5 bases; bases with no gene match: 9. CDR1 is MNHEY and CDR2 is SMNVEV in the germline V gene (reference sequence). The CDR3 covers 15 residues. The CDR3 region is CASSQRLTGGTEAFF. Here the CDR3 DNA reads TGTGCCAGCAGTCAACGCCTCACAGGGGGCACTGAAGCTTTCTTT.

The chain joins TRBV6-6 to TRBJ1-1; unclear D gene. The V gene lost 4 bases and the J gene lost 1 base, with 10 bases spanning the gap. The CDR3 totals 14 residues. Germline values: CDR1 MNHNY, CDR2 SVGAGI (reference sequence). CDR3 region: CASSLEERNTEAFF. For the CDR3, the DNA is TGTGCCAGCAGTTTAGAGGAAAGGAACACTGAAGCTTTCTTT.

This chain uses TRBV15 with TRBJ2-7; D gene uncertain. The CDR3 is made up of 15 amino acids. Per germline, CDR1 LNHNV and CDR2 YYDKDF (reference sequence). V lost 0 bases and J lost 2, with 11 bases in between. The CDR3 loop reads CATSRDYGTTYEQYF. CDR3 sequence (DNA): TGTGCCACCAGCAGAGATTACGGTACAACCTACGAGCAGTACTTC.

The CDR3 bases are TGTGCCAGCAGCTTAGATCCGGACAGCACAGATACGCAGTATTTT. It is translated as CASSLDPDSTDTQYF. The chain joins TRBV11-2 to TRBJ2-3; no reliable D call. CDR3 length equals 15 residues. The germline V and J ends were trimmed by 0 bases and 0 bases, with 7 bases remaining between them. The germline V gene has CDR1 SGHAT and CDR2 FQNNGV.

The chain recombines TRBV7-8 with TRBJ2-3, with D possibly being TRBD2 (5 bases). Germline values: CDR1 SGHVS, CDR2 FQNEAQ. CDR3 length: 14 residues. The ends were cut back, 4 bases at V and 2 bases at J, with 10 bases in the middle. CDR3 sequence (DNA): TGTGCCAGCAGCTCGACGGGAAACACAGATACGCAGTATTTT. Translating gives CASSSTGNTDTQYF.

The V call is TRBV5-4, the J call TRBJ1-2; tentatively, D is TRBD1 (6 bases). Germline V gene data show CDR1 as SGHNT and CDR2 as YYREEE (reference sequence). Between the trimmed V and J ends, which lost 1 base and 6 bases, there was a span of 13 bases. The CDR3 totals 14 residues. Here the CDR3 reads CASSLMGGAHGYTF. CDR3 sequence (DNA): TGTGCCAGCAGCTTGATGGGGGGGGCTCATGGCTACACCTTC.

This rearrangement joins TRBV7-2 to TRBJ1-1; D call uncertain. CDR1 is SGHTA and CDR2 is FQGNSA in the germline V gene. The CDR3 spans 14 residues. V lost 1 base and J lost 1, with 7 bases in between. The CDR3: CASSLVRENTEAFF. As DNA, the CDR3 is TGTGCCAGCAGCTTAGTTAGGGAGAACACTGAAGCTTTCTTT. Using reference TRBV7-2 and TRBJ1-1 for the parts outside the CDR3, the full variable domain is GAGVSQSPSNKVTEKGKDVELRCDPISGHTALYWYRQSLGQGLEFLIYFQGNSAPDKSGLPSDRFSAERTGGSVSTLTIQRTQQEDSAVYLCASSLVRENTEAFFGQGTRLTVV.

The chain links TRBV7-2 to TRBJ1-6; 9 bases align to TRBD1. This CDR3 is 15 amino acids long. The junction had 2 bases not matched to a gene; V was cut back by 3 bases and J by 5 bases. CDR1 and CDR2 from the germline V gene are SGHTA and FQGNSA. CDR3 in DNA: TGTGCCAGCAGCTTGGGGACAGGGAATAATTCACCCCTCCACTTT. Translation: CASSLGTGNNSPLHF.

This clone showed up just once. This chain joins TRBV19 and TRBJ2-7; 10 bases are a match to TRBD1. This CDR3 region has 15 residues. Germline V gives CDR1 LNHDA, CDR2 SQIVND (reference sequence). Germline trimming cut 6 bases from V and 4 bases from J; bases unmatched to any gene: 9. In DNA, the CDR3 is TGTGCCAGTAGCCCCGGGGACAGGGGAAGGTACGAGCAGTACTTC. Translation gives CASSPGDRGRYEQYF.